This T cell receptor (beta chain) was obtained from a study of neurological immune-mediated disorders (dated by TCRdb to the late 2010s). At the level of the whole study: Among the 35 or so multiple sclerosis patients, 31 had relapsing-remitting MS and 3 had secondary progressive MS. Using UMI-based sequencing, the study compared peripheral blood TCR-beta repertoires from patients with HTLV-I-associated myelopathy (HAM/TSP), patients with multiple sclerosis, and healthy controls. The roughly 100 TCR-beta libraries included longitudinal samples, technical triplicates and paired sorted CD4+ and CD8+ T-cell subsets alongside PBMC samples. The cohort was made up of 60 to 75 subjects, consisting of 15 or so HAM/TSP patients, about 34 multiple sclerosis patients and around 20 healthy controls.

Paper-wide results and their limitations: Across subjects, expanded clones never shared an identical CDR3 amino acid sequence, which suggests that the TCR-beta repertoires in every group were private. Phylogenetic analysis grouped repertoires from 18 of 34 MS patients into a cluster of related CDR3 sequences, suggesting a possible repertoire-level signature. The MS cluster was not associated with any clinical or MRI features, and the authors stated that larger cohorts are needed. TCR clonal expansion was greatest in HAM/TSP patients and smallest in MS patients, who ranked below even healthy controls.

To synthesize cDNA, template-switch 5'RACE was performed with a primer carrying a 10-nucleotide random unique molecular identifier so that each TCR transcript was tagged. Every sequencing run covered 15-18 subjects and yielded more than 160 million TCR-beta sequences. The RNeasy kit was used to extract total RNA. Using the KAPA Real-time Library Amplification kit, TCR-beta VDJ regions were amplified with primers for the TCR constant region and the 5'RACE anchor. Sample indexes and Illumina adaptors were added in a first PCR, and a second PCR then increased library yield. After purification with Ampure beads, the TCR product of roughly 650 bp was size-selected on a 2% E-gel SizeSelection system. Before pooling, libraries had their quality checked on a Bioanalyzer, their concentration measured with Qubit, and their quantity determined with the Kapa Library Quantification kit. Libraries were sequenced paired-end 2 x 150 bp on an Illumina HiSeq 2500. To increase sequence diversity, about 23-30% phiX was spiked into each library pool. As for the original processing: Quality-filtered reads were processed with the UMI-based MiGEC pipeline, which removed over 75% of raw TCR sequences during error correction. VDJ genes were aligned to IMGT germline references, and clonotypes were defined by unique CDR3 amino acid sequence plus V-J genes. Clonal expansion, Shannon diversity and CDR3 relatedness were evaluated with VDJtools (CalcPairwiseDistances, ClusterSamples), while phylogenetic trees were built in CLCbio workbench. Clones with at least 8 unique UMIs were defined as expanded, with this threshold being based on coefficient-of-variation modelling across technical triplicates. In TCRdb, the public reads were trimmed at Q25 with fastp and aligned with MiXCR, with productive beta chains retained. For every CDR3 protein sequence, its rows merge into one entry that carries the most common genes and DNA. V and J calls and clone size were set by TCRdb, not the authors. For this sample there are 60,000 to 85,000 distinct CDR3 sequences; approximately 5% appear just once. The ten largest clones take up 2.2% of the sample.

As concerns this clonotype: Its binding antigen is unknown. One base away lies a much larger clone, so this may be a sequencing read error.

Libraries from unsorted PBMCs were made from 2 million PBMCs kept in RNAlater at -80 degrees C until RNA extraction. The multiple sclerosis patients were enrolled in a US clinical protocol that evaluated disease progression with magnetic resonance imaging. Peripheral blood was subjected to Ficoll-Hypaque density gradient centrifugation to isolate PBMCs, which were then cryopreserved in liquid nitrogen. For CDR1 and CDR2, the germline V gene lists SGHDT and YYEEEE. Its CDR3 holds 14 amino acids, cysteine through phenylalanine. Of the read, only the CDR3 DNA is kept; its 42 bases are in frame from base 1.

This receptor chain uses TRBV5-6 and TRBJ2-5, with TRBD2 as a weak D call on 6 bases. The sample consisted of PBMCs. This clonotype was obtained from a woman in her 70s with multiple sclerosis. Here the CDR3 is given as CVSSSAGLRETQYF. The nucleotide sequence reads TGTGTCAGCAGCTCTGCGGGGCTCAGGGAGACCCAGTACTTC.